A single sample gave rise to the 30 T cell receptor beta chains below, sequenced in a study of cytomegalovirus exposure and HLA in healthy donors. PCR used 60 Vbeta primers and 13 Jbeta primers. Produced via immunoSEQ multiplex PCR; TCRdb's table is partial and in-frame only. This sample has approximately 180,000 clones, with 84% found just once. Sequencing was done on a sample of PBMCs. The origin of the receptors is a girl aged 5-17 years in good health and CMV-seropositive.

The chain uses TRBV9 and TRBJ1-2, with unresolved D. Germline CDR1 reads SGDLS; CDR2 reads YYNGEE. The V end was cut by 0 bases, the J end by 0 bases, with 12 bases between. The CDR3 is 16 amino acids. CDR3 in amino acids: CASSVVPGFPNYGYTF. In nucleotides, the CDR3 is TGTGCCAGCAGCGTAGTTCCGGGGTTCCCTAACTATGGCTACACCTTC.

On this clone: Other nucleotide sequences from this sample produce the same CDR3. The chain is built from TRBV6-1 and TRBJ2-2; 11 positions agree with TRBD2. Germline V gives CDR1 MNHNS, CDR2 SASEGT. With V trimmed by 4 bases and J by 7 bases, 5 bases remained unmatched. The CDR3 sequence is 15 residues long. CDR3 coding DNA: TGTGCCAGCAGTGTTCCGGGACTAGCGGTCGGGGAGCTGTTTTTT. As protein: CASSVPGLAVGELFF.

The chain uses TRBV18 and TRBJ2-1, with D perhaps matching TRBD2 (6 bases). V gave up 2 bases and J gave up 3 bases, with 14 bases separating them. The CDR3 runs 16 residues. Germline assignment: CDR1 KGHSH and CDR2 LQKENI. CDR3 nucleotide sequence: TGTGCCAGCTCACCAGGTAGCGCTAGCGTCTACAATGAGCAGTTCTTC. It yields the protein CASSPGSASVYNEQFF. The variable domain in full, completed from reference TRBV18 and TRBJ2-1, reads NAGVMQNPRHLVRRRGQEARLRCSPMKGHSHVYWYRQLPEEGLKFMVYLQKENIIDESGMPKERFSAEFPKEGPSILRIQQVVRGDSAAYFCASSPGSASVYNEQFFGPGTRLTVL.

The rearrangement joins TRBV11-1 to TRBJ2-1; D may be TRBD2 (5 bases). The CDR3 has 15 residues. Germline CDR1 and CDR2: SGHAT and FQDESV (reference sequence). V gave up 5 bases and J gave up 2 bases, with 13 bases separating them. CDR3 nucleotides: TGTGCCAGCAGCCCCGGGATGAGGACCTACAATGAGCAGTTCTTC. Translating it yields CASSPGMRTYNEQFF.

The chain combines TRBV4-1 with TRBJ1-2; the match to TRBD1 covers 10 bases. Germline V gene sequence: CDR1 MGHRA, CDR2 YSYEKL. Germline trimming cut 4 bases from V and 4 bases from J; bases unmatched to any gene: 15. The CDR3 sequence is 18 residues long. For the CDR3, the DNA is TGCGCCAGCAGCCCGGCACAGACGACAGGGGGCTCAGTCTATGGCTACACCTTC. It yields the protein CASSPAQTTGGSVYGYTF.

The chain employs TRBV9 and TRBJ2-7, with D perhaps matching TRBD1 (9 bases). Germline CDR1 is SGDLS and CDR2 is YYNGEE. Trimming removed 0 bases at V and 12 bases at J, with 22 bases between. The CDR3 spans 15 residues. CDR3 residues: CASSVGDGGGTGRYF. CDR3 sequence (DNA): TGTGCCAGCAGCGTAGGGGACGGGGGGGGGACAGGGAGGTACTTC.

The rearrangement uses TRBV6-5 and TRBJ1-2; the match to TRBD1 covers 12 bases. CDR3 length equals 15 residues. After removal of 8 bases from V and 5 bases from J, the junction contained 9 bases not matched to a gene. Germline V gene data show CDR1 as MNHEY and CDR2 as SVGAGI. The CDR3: CASVAGTGGRYGYTF. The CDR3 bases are TGTGCCAGCGTCGCCGGGACAGGGGGCCGGTATGGCTACACCTTC.

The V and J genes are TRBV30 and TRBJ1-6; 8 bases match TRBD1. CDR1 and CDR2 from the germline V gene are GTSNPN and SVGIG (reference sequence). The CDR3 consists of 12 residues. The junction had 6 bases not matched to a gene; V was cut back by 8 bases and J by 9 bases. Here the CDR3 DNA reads TGTGCCGAAGACGACAGGGGTTCACCCCTCCACTTT. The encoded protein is CAEDDRGSPLHF.

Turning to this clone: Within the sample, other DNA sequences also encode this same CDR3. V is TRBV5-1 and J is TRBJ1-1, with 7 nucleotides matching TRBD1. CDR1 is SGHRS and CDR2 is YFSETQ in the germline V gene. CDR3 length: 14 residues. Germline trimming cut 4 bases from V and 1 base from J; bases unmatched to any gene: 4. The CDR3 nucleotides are TGCGCCAGCAGCGCAGGGACAGCGAACACTGAAGCTTTCTTT. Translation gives CASSAGTANTEAFF.

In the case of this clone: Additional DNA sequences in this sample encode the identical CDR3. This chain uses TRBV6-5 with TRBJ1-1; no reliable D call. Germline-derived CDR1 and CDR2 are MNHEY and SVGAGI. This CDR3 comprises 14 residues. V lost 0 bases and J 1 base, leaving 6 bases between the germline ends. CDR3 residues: CASSYSTGNTEAFF. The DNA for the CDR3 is TGTGCCAGCAGTTACTCAACGGGGAACACTGAAGCTTTCTTT.

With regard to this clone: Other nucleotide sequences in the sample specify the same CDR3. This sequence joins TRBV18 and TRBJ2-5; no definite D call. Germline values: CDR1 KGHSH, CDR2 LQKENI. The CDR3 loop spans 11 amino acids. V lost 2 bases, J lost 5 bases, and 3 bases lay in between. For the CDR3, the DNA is TGTGCCAGCTCACCAGGCGAGACCCAGTACTTC. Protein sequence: CASSPGETQYF.

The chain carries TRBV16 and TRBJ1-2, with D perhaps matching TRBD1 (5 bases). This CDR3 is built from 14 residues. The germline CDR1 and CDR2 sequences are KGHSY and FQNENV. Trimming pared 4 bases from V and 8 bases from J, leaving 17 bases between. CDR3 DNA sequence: TGTGCCAGCAGCCGCAACCGGCCGGGGGACGGCTACACCTTC. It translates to CASSRNRPGDGYTF.

CDR3 nucleotide sequence: TGTGCCAGCAGTTTATTACCCGGGACTCCTTTGGAAAAACTGTTTTTT. Amino acids: CASSLLPGTPLEKLFF. The chain links TRBV27 to TRBJ1-4; TRBD1 is a possible D gene (5 bases). CDR3 length: 16 residues. The V gene's germline CDR1 is MNHEY and CDR2 SMNVEV (reference sequence). Trimming cost V 1 base and J 8 bases, with 17 bases left between them.

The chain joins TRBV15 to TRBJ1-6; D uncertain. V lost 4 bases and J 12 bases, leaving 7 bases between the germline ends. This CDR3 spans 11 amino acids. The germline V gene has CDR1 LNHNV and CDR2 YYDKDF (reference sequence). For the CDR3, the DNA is TGTGCCACCAGCAACGAGGGACCCCTCCACTTT. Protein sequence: CATSNEGPLHF.

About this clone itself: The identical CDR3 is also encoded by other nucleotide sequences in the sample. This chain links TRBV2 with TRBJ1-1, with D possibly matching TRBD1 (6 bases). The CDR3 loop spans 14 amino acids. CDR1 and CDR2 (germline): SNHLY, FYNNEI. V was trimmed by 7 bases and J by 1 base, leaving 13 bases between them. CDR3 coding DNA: TGTGCCAGCAAAACTACAGGGCCGAACACTGAAGCTTTCTTT. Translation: CASKTTGPNTEAFF.

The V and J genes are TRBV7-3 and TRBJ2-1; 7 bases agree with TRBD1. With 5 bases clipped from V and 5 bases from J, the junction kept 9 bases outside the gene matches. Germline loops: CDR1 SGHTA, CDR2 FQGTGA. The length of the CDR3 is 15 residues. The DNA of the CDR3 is TGTGCCAGCAGCCGAACCGGGACAGAAAACAATGAGCAGTTCTTC. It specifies CASSRTGTENNEQFF.

CDR3 nucleotides: TGTGCCAGCAGTCCAATGCAGGTTTTGCGAGAGACCCAGTACTTC. Translation gives CASSPMQVLRETQYF. This chain links TRBV7-6 with TRBJ2-5; no clear D. CDR3 size: 15 residues. CDR1 and CDR2 (germline): SGHVS, FNYEAQ. V lost 6 bases, J lost 4 bases, and 18 bases lay in between.

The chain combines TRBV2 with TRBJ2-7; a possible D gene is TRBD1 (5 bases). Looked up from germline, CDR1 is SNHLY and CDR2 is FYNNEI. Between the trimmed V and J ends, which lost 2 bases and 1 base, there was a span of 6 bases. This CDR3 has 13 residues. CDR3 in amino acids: CASSEQGSYEQYF. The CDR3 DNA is TGTGCCAGCAGTGAACAGGGTTCCTACGAGCAGTACTTC.

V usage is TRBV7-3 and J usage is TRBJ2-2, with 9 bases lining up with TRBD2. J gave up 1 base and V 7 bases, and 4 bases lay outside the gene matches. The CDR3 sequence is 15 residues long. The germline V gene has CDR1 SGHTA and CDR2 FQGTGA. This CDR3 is CASKRGEENTGELFF. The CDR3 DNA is TGTGCCAGCAAGCGGGGGGAAGAGAACACCGGGGAGCTGTTTTTT.

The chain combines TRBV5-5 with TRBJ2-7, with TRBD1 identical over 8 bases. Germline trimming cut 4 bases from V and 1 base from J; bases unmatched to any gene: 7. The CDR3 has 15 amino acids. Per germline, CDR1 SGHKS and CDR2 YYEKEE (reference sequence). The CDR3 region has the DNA TGTGCCAGCAGCCCCGGACAGGGATCGTCCTACGAGCAGTACTTC. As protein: CASSPGQGSSYEQYF.

Written as DNA, the CDR3 is TGTGCCAGCTCACCACAACGGTACTCTGGAAACACCATATATTTT. Its translation is CASSPQRYSGNTIYF. J is TRBJ1-3 and V is TRBV18; no clear D gene. Germline-derived CDR1 and CDR2 are KGHSH and LQKENI. The V end lost 1 base, the J end lost 0 bases, and 7 bases lay between the germline ends. The CDR3 sequence is 15 residues long.

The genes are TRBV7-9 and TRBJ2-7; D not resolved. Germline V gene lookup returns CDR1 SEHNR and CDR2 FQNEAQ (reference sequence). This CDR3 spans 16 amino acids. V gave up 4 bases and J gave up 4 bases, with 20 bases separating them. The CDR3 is CASSSPNGDSIYEQYF. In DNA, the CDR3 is TGTGCCAGCAGCTCTCCCAACGGCGACTCAATTTACGAGCAGTACTTC.

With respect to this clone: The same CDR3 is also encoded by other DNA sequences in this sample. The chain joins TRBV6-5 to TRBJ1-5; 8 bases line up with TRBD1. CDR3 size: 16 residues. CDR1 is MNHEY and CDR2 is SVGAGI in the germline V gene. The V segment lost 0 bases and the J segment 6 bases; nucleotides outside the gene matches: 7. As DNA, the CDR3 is TGTGCCAGCAGTTACTCGGGGCAGGGGGCAGGTCAGCCCCAGCATTTT. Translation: CASSYSGQGAGQPQHF.

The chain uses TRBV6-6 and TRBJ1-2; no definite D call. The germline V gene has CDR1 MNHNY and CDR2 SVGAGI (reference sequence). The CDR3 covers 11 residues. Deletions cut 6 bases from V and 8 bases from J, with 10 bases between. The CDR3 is CASRAVTGYTF. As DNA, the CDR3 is TGTGCCAGCAGGGCAGTAACAGGCTACACCTTC.

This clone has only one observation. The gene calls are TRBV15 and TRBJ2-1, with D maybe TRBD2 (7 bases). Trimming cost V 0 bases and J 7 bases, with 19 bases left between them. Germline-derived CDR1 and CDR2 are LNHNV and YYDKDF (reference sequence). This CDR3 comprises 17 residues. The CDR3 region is CATSREEWGARGNEQFF. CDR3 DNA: TGTGCCACCAGCAGAGAAGAATGGGGGGCGCGGGGGAATGAGCAGTTCTTC.

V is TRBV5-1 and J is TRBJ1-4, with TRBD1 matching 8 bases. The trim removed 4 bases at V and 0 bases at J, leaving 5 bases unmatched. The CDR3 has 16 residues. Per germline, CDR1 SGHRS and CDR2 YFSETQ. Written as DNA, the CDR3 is TGCGCCAGCAGCGCGGGACAGGAGACAACTAATGAAAAACTGTTTTTT. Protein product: CASSAGQETTNEKLFF.

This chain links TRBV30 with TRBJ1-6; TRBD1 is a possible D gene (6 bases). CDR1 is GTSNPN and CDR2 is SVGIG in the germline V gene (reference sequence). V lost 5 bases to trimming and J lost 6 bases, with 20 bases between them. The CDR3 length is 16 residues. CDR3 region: CAWDRRANHINSPLHF. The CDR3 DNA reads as TGTGCCTGGGACAGGCGAGCCAACCATATTAATTCACCCCTCCACTTT.

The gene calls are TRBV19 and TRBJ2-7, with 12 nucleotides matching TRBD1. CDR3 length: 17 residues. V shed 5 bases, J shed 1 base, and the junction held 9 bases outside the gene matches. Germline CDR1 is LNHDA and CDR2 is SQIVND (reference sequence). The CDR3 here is CASSPGQGAIGSYEQYF. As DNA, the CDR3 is TGTGCCAGTAGTCCGGGACAGGGGGCTATAGGGTCCTACGAGCAGTACTTC.

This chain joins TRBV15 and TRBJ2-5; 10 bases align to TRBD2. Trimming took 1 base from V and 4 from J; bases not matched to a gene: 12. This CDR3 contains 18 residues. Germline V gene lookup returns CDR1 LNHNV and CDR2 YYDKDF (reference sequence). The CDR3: CATSRGTSGFLGGETQYF. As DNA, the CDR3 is TGTGCCACCAGCAGAGGGACTAGCGGCTTCCTGGGAGGAGAGACCCAGTACTTC. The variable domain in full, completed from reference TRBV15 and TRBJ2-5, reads DAMVIQNPRYQVTQFGKPVTLSCSQTLNHNVMYWYQQKSSQAPKLLFHYYDKDFNNEADTPDNFQSRRPNTSFCFLDIRSPGLGDTAMYLCATSRGTSGFLGGETQYFGPGTRLLVL.

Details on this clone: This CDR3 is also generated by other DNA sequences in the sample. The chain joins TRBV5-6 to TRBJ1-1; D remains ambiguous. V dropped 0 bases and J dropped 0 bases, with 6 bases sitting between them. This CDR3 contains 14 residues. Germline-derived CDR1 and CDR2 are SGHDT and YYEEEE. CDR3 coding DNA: TGTGCCAGCAGCTTGGGACACATGAACACTGAAGCTTTCTTT. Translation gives CASSLGHMNTEAFF.